What follows is one TCR beta chain and its context. These data originate in a study of T cell responses to AZD1222 COVID-19 vaccine. This CDR3 has 15 residues. The V gene lost 0 bases and the J gene lost 4 bases, with 12 bases spanning the gap. Germline V lookup: CDR1 LGHDT, CDR2 YNNKEL (reference sequence). The method was immunoSEQ multiplex PCR; TCRdb's version includes in-frame clones alone and lacks a portion of them. Of fewer than 150,000 clones in the sample, 90% were seen once. The sample here was peripheral blood, taken on day 0 of AZD1222 vaccination. This TCR was sampled from an adult in good health. The rearrangement uses TRBV3-1 (or the pseudogene TRBV3-2) and TRBJ1-1; unclear D gene. This chain's CDR3 is CASSQDRRVGTEAFF. The CDR3 DNA is TGTGCCAGCAGCCAAGATAGGAGGGTCGGCACTGAAGCTTTCTTT.